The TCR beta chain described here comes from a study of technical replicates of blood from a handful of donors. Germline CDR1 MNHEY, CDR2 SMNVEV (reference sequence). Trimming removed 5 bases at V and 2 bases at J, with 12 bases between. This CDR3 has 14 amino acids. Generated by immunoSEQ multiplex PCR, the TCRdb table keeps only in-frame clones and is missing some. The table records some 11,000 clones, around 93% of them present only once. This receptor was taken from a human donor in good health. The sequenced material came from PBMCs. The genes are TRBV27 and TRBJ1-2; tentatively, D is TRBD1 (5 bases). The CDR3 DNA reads TGTGCCAGCAGTCTGGACAAGAGGAACTATGGCTACACCTTC. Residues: CASSLDKRNYGYTF.